The 32 T cell receptor beta chains below were found in one sample sequenced in a study of molecular identifiers for immune sequencing clone quantification (dated by TCRdb to the late 2010s). The library was produced with PCR. Sequencer: NextSeq 500. TCRdb cleaned the public reads at Q25 with fastp, built clones with MiXCR and kept in-frame beta chains. Rows are unified per CDR3 protein, each entry keeping the most common DNA and genes. The sample data list about 500,000 distinct CDR3 sequences, and about 25% of these were observed just once. The top ten clones comprise under 0.8% of the sample. The specimen sequenced was naive CD8+ T cells from blood, with Jurkat cell RNA spiked in. The cell subset or site label, read with the paper, signifies: FACS-sorted CD8+CD4-CCR7+CD45RA+ naive T cells. The receptor source for this set is a human donor in good health. Some libraries in this study had Jurkat cell RNA spiked in.

The gene calls are TRBV4-3 and TRBJ2-7, with no clear D. Per germline, CDR1 LGHNA and CDR2 YSLEER. V lost 4 bases and J 2 bases, leaving 15 bases between the germline ends. The length of the CDR3 is 15 residues. CDR3 bases: TGCGCCAGCAGCCGGGAAGTTCTTCCGACCTACGAGCAGTACTTC. Translated: CASSREVLPTYEQYF.

The chain combines TRBV2 with TRBJ2-2; 9 nucleotides match TRBD1. The CDR3 contains 16 residues. Germline V gene lookup returns CDR1 SNHLY and CDR2 FYNNEI. V was clipped by 1 base and J by 6 bases; unmatched bases: 6. CDR3 in amino acids: CASSEGGTGIAGELFF. In nucleotides, the CDR3 is TGTGCCAGCAGTGAAGGGGGGACAGGGATTGCCGGGGAGCTGTTTTTT.

Only a few counts were recorded for this clonotype. The chain recombines TRBV30 with TRBJ2-7, with D possibly TRBD1 on 6 matching bases. V was pared by 2 bases and J by 1 base, with 12 bases between. CDR1 GTSNPN and CDR2 SVGIG come from the germline V gene (reference sequence). The CDR3 covers 14 residues. CDR3 protein: CAWSFGRGSYEQYF. CDR3 nucleotides: TGTGCCTGGAGTTTCGGCAGGGGATCCTACGAGCAGTACTTC. The variable domain in full, with the rest retrieved from reference TRBV30 and TRBJ2-7, is SQTIHQWPATLVQPVGSPLSLECTVEGTSNPNLYWYRQAAGRGLQLLFYSVGIGQISSEVPQNLSASRPQDRQFILSSKKLLLSDSGFYLCAWSFGRGSYEQYFGPGTRLTVT.

This clonotype was seen repeatedly, ten times or more. The chain joins TRBV6-5 to TRBJ2-7; D gene uncertain. The length of the CDR3 is 12 residues. The germline gives CDR1 MNHEY, CDR2 SVGAGI. V lost 6 bases and J 1 base, leaving 7 bases between the germline ends. The CDR3 reads CASRIGSYEQYF. CDR3 nucleotides: TGTGCCAGCAGAATTGGGTCCTACGAGCAGTACTTC.

Comment on this clonotype: A much larger clone differs by one base, so this may be a read error. This CDR3 reads CASGSNDGNYGYTF. The CDR3 nucleotides are TGTGCCAGCGGCTCAAACGACGGTAACTATGGCTACACCTTC. The rearrangement joins TRBV5-3 to TRBJ1-2; D gene unclear. TRBV5-3 is an open reading frame, and its role is uncertain. V was cut by 8 bases and J by 1 base, with 15 bases left in between. CDR3 length: 14 amino acids.

This clonotype came up many times. V gene TRBV7-9 combines with J gene TRBJ2-4, with a tentative D call TRBD2 (5 bases). In germline, CDR1 is SEHNR, CDR2 FQNEAQ (reference sequence). This CDR3 is built from 16 residues. Trimming took off 0 bases at V and 0 bases at J, with 9 bases between the two ends. CDR3 loop: CASSLAAGLAKNIQYF. CDR3 bases: TGTGCCAGCAGCTTAGCGGCCGGACTAGCCAAAAACATTCAGTACTTC.

To note about this clonotype: A much larger clone lies a single base off, so this may be a read error. J is TRBJ2-2 and V is TRBV29-1; D may be TRBD1 or TRBD2 (5 bases each). The CDR3 has 12 amino acids. CDR1 is SQVTM, CDR2 ANQGSEA, per germline. The CDR3 DNA reads TGCAGCGTCCCGATTGGGACCGGGGAGCCGTTTTTT. It specifies CSVPIGTGEPFF.

Remarks on this clonotype: Relative to the germline gene, one junction end is altered; a read error may explain this. The chain has TRBV19 and TRBJ2-5; perhaps TRBD1 as D (6 bases). Germline V lookup: CDR1 LNHDA, CDR2 SQIVND (reference sequence). CDR3 length: 17 amino acids. CDR3 sequence: CVSSWVGAGEIQETQYF. DNA for the CDR3: TGTGTCAGTAGCTGGGTCGGGGCAGGGGAAATCCAAGAGACCCAGTACTTC.

This clonotype was detected a few times. The chain combines TRBV4-3 with TRBJ2-5; D unresolved. Looked up from germline, CDR1 is LGHNA and CDR2 is YSLEER. This CDR3 has 15 residues. Trimming removed 1 base from V and 2 bases from J, with 11 bases in between. The CDR3: CASSQVRQEQETQYF. The CDR3 bases are TGCGCCAGCAGCCAAGTGAGGCAGGAGCAAGAGACCCAGTACTTC.

Concerning this clonotype itself: One end of the junction varies from germline; a read error may be responsible. The V call is TRBV7-6, the J call TRBJ1-1; D remains ambiguous. CDR3 length: 14 residues. Germline CDR1 and CDR2: SGHVS and FNYEAQ. This CDR3 reads CVSSLEVRLTEAFF. DNA of the CDR3: TGTGTCAGCAGCTTAGAGGTCAGATTAACTGAAGCTTTCTTT.

Concerning this clonotype: This may stem from a read error, because a much larger clone lies one nucleotide away. The chain uses TRBV6-2 or TRBV6-3 and TRBJ2-3; D is perhaps TRBD1 or TRBD2 (5 bases each). The V gene lost 4 bases and the J gene lost 8 bases, with 13 bases spanning the gap. Germline V CDR1 and CDR2: MNHEY, SVGEGT. The CDR3 has 13 residues. In nucleotides, the CDR3 is TGTGCCAGCAGTTTCCAGGGCGGAGGTACGCAGTATTTT. Translating gives CASSFQGGGTQYF.

This clonotype showed up many times. This chain joins TRBV5-4 and TRBJ1-6, with D possibly being TRBD1 (6 bases). Trimming pared 6 bases from V and 6 bases from J, leaving 13 bases between. Germline loops: CDR1 SGHNT, CDR2 YYREEE (reference sequence). CDR3 length: 14 residues. The CDR3 nucleotides read TGTGCCAGCAACCTACAGGGTTTTAATTCACCCCTCCACTTT. Protein: CASNLQGFNSPLHF.

This clonotype was counted only a few times. The chain couples TRBV6-2 or TRBV6-3 to TRBJ2-7, with TRBD2 matching 12 bases. Looked up from germline, CDR1 is MNHEY and CDR2 is SVGEGT. The CDR3 totals 13 residues. J was trimmed by 2 bases and V by 10 bases; bases with no gene match: 3. The CDR3 loop is CATGLAGTYEQYF. CDR3 DNA sequence: TGTGCCACCGGACTAGCGGGGACCTACGAGCAGTACTTC.

The chain links TRBV7-6 to TRBJ2-2; possibly TRBD2 for D (6 bases). This CDR3 comprises 16 residues. Looked up from germline, CDR1 is SGHVS and CDR2 is FNYEAQ. Trimming shortened V by 4 bases and J by 1 base, and 13 bases separated the two germline ends. This CDR3 reads CASSSSVEGNTGELFF. The CDR3 nucleotides read TGTGCCAGCAGCTCTTCGGTGGAGGGGAACACCGGGGAGCTGTTTTTT.

The gene calls are TRBV5-6 and TRBJ1-5, with a weak D call TRBD1 (5 bases). The length of the CDR3 is 15 residues. The V end lost 6 bases, the J end lost 5 bases, and 18 bases lay between the germline ends. Germline CDR1 and CDR2: SGHDT and YYEEEE. Here the CDR3 DNA reads TGTGCCAGCACTCGGGCTGAGTGGGGCGATCAGCCCCAGCATTTT. Residues: CASTRAEWGDQPQHF.

The chain recombines TRBV6-5 with TRBJ2-1; perhaps TRBD1 as D (5 bases). Deletions cut 0 bases from V and 8 bases from J, with 11 bases between. CDR3 length equals 14 residues. Per germline, CDR1 MNHEY and CDR2 SVGAGI. CDR3 sequence: CASSYSTGADEQFF. CDR3 DNA sequence: TGTGCCAGCAGTTACTCGACTGGGGCCGATGAGCAGTTCTTC.

The rearrangement links TRBV9 to TRBJ2-2, with 7 bases aligning to TRBD2. Germline assignment: CDR1 SGDLS and CDR2 YYNGEE. After removal of 7 bases from V and 3 bases from J, the junction contained 6 bases not matched to a gene. CDR3 length: 14 amino acids. The CDR3 bases are TGTGCCAGCGGCCAGGCGGGAGACACCGGGGAGCTGTTTTTT. Amino acids: CASGQAGDTGELFF.

V is TRBV5-4 and J is TRBJ2-7; 11 bases are shared with TRBD2. Germline V gives CDR1 SGHNT, CDR2 YYREEE (reference sequence). CDR3 length: 17 amino acids. The junction had 10 bases not matched to a gene; V was cut back by 2 bases and J by 3 bases. CDR3 sequence (DNA): TGTGCCAGCAGCTTCCGCGTCACTAGCGGGGGTGTCTACGAGCAGTACTTC. It specifies CASSFRVTSGGVYEQYF.

A note on this clonotype: A single base separates this from a much larger clone, so it may be a read error. The chain links TRBV11-2 to TRBJ2-1, with TRBD2 matching over 8 bases. Germline CDR1 and CDR2: SGHAT and FQNNGV. The CDR3 covers 17 residues. CDR3 protein: CARSLAFQAGEYNEQFF. DNA of the CDR3: TGTGCCCGCAGCTTAGCCTTCCAAGCGGGGGAATACAATGAGCAGTTCTTC.

This clonotype was detected only a few times. The chain employs TRBV7-9 and TRBJ2-4, with unresolved D. The CDR3 runs 16 residues. V was clipped by 2 bases and J by 0 bases, with 11 bases between them. CDR1 SEHNR and CDR2 FQNEAQ come from the germline V gene (reference sequence). The CDR3 is CASSLFPAIAKNIQYF. CDR3 nucleotides: TGTGCCAGCAGCTTATTCCCTGCGATAGCCAAAAACATTCAGTACTTC.

This clonotype came up a few times. For the CDR3, the DNA is TGTGCCAGCAGCCCACGACTCGGGACTAAAAACCAAGAGACCCAGTACTTC. Translation: CASSPRLGTKNQETQYF. This chain joins TRBV7-9 and TRBJ2-5; 7 bases match TRBD2. From germline, CDR1 is SEHNR and CDR2 FQNEAQ (reference sequence). This CDR3 contains 17 residues. After removal of 5 bases from V and 0 bases from J, the junction contained 12 bases not matched to a gene.

CDR3 sequence (DNA): TGTGCCAGCAGTGCGGGATCCCGGGGGTTCTTC. Its translation: CASSAGSRGFF. The rearrangement links TRBV6-1 to TRBJ2-1, with a tentative D call TRBD2 (5 bases). Germline CDR1 and CDR2: MNHNS and SASEGT. The CDR3 is made up of 11 amino acids. V was pared by 4 bases and J by 15 bases, with 13 bases between.

The chain recombines TRBV20-1 with TRBJ2-1, with 10 bases matching TRBD2. Germline values: CDR1 DFQATT, CDR2 SNEGSKA (reference sequence). The CDR3 contains 15 residues. J gave up 8 bases and V 2 bases, and 9 bases lay outside the gene matches. The CDR3 reads CSARMLAGDLDEQFF. CDR3 DNA sequence: TGCAGTGCTAGAATGCTAGCGGGAGATCTCGATGAGCAGTTCTTC.

As concerns this clonotype: Mismatch with germline at one junction end may stem from a read error. The chain combines TRBV2 with TRBJ2-6, with D tentatively TRBD1 (6 bases). Germline CDR1 SNHLY, CDR2 FYNNEI. CDR3 length: 21 residues. The CDR3 bases are TGTGCCAGCACCAACTTCGGGGAACAGGGCAGGGTGTACTCTGGGGCCAACATCCTGACTTTC. Protein: CASTNFGEQGRVYSGANILTF.

Comment on this clonotype: Lacking the conserved final phenylalanine or tryptophan, this CDR3 likely reflects a read error. The chain recombines TRBV6-2 or TRBV6-3 with TRBJ2-7; 8 bases agree with TRBD1. The CDR3 covers 15 residues. Germline-derived CDR1 and CDR2 are MNHEY and SVGEGT. CDR3 nucleotides: TGTGCCGGCAGTTCCGGACAGGGTTTCTCCTACGAGCAGTACTGC. Protein: CAGSSGQGFSYEQYC.

This clonotype has just a few counts. The conserved phenylalanine or tryptophan normally closing the CDR3 is absent here, so this likely arose from a read error. The chain couples TRBV7-8 to TRBJ1-1; no definite D call. Germline-derived CDR1 and CDR2 are SGHVS and FQNEAQ. The CDR3 covers 13 residues. The V gene lost 2 bases and the J gene lost 1 base, with 5 bases spanning the gap. CDR3 bases: TGTGCCAGCAGCTTATTCAAGAACACTGAAGCTTTCCTT. Translation gives CASSLFKNTEAFL.

This clonotype was detected only a few times. The V gene is TRBV12-3 or TRBV12-4, the J gene TRBJ2-1; 7 nucleotides match TRBD1. V lost 5 bases and J lost 5; bases outside the gene matches: 12. The CDR3 covers 16 residues. The CDR3 here is CASSAITGTDHNEQFF. CDR3 in DNA: TGTGCCAGCAGTGCGATCACCGGGACAGACCACAATGAGCAGTTCTTC.

This clonotype was counted between two and nine times. This chain connects TRBV19 to TRBJ1-1; D is unclear. The CDR3 is made up of 13 amino acids. Germline V gene sequence: CDR1 LNHDA, CDR2 SQIVND (reference sequence). Trimming left V 7 bases short and J 0 bases short, with 9 bases between. CDR3 sequence (DNA): TGTGCCAGTAAGGGTTTAATGAACACTGAAGCTTTCTTT. Its translation: CASKGLMNTEAFF.

This clonotype has only one observation. A much bigger clone sits one base away, suggesting this may be a read error. V gene TRBV7-9 combines with J gene TRBJ2-5, with D tentatively TRBD1 (6 bases). Germline V gene sequence: CDR1 SEHNR, CDR2 FQNEAQ (reference sequence). Between the trimmed V and J ends, which lost 4 bases and 4 bases, there was a span of 13 bases. The CDR3 consists of 14 residues. Here the CDR3 reads CASSSSTGRETQYF. The CDR3 DNA reads TGTGCCAGCAGCTCATCGACAGGACGAGAGACCCAGTACTTC.

This clonotype was seen more than once but under ten times. V and J are TRBV30 and TRBJ1-1; D not certain. The length of the CDR3 is 10 residues. V was pared by 0 bases and J by 6 bases, with 2 bases between. Germline V gene lookup returns CDR1 GTSNPN and CDR2 SVGIG (reference sequence). The CDR3 region is CAWSVAEAFF. DNA of the CDR3: TGTGCCTGGAGTGTCGCTGAAGCTTTCTTT.

This clonotype has just one count. The junction and the germline gene differ at one end; a read error may be behind it. The genes are TRBV12-3 or TRBV12-4 and TRBJ2-2; perhaps D is TRBD1 or TRBD2 (6 bases each). The CDR3 totals 16 residues. The chain's CDR3 is CASSPTGTLSTGGLFF. The CDR3 DNA is TGTGCCAGCAGTCCAACCGGGACATTGAGCACCGGGGGGCTGTTTTTT.

This clonotype showed up just a few times. Here the CDR3 DNA reads TGCAGCGTTGTTTTGCGGGCATCCTACAATGAGCAGTTCTTC. This gives the protein CSVVLRASYNEQFF. The rearrangement links TRBV29-1 to TRBJ2-1; the D gene is possibly TRBD2 (5 bases). Germline lookup yields CDR1 SQVTM and CDR2 ANQGSEA. This CDR3 is built from 14 residues. V was cut by 4 bases and J by 1 base, with 11 bases left in between.